The rows below give T cell receptor beta chains drawn from one sample of a study of technical replicates of blood from a handful of donors. Produced via immunoSEQ multiplex PCR; TCRdb's table is partial and in-frame only. Among around 80,000 clones listed, 93% were seen once. The specimen was T cells isolated from PBMCs. The receptors here all came from a human donor in good health. Each CDR3 is given with its conserved first and last residue. A D gene is named only where the DNA matches it firmly. Size values are once, few and many counts, or a class for expanded clones, and some rows have none.

>TRBJ1-1|TRBV29-1|.|.
CSVNSGGTEAFF
TGCAGCGTTAATTCCGGGGGCACTGAAGCTTTCTTT
>TRBJ2-1|TRBV28|TRBD1|.
CASSNNAGTGVHNEQFF
TGTGCCAGCAGCAACAATGCCGGGACAGGTGTCCACAATGAGCAGTTCTTC
>TRBJ1-2|TRBV2|.|.
CASRSGTGYTF
TGTGCCAGCCGGAGCGGCACGGGCTACACCTTC
>TRBJ2-3|TRBV10-2|TRBD2|.
CASRGLAGKGSTDTQYF
TGCGCCAGCAGGGGACTAGCGGGAAAAGGGAGCACAGATACGCAGTATTTT
>TRBJ2-7|TRBV7-9|.|.
CASLSGYEQYF
TGTGCCAGCTTATCAGGGTACGAGCAGTACTTC
>TRBJ1-1|TRBV5-6|.|.
CASSRFQGITEAFF
TGTGCCAGCAGCCGTTTTCAGGGTATCACTGAAGCTTTCTTT
>TRBJ2-7|TRBV6-5|.|.
CASRLQGSYEQYF
TGTGCCAGCAGACTCCAGGGGTCCTACGAGCAGTACTTC
>TRBJ1-1|TRBV4-1|TRBD1|.
CASSQDDGLWDSACLF
TGCGCCAGCAGCCAAGATGACGGGCTTTGGGACAGTGCCTGCCTCTTT
>TRBJ1-4|TRBV28|.|.
CASSSREKLFF
TGTGCCAGCAGTTCCCGGGAAAAACTGTTTTTT
>TRBJ2-3|TRBV10-1|.|few
CASSGGAAGEVDTQYF
TGCGCCAGCAGTGGCGGTGCAGCGGGCGAGGTAGATACGCAGTATTTT
>TRBJ2-6|TRBV21-1|.|.
CASSKALRTGGAGANVLTF
TGTGCCAGCAGCAAAGCCCTACGGACAGGGGGCGCTGGGGCCAACGTCCTGACTTTC
>TRBJ2-1|TRBV7-9|.|.
CASSLAEGFNEQFF
TGTGCCAGCAGCTTAGCGGAGGGGTTTAATGAGCAGTTCTTC
>TRBJ2-7|TRBV19|TRBD1|.
CASSTGTGDYEQYF
TGTGCCAGTAGTACTGGGACAGGGGACTACGAGCAGTACTTC
>TRBJ1-5|TRBV6-5|.|few
CASGHQPQHF
TGTGCCAGCGGCCATCAGCCCCAGCATTTT
>TRBJ2-5|TRBV5-1|TRBD2|.
CASSLDTGGQSRGTQYF
TGCGCCAGCAGCTTGGACACGGGAGGCCAATCGAGGGGGACCCAGTACTTC
>TRBJ2-5|TRBV6-5|.|.
CASKSGYETQYF
TGTGCCAGCAAGTCAGGGTACGAGACCCAGTACTTC
>TRBJ2-2|TRBV2|.|.
CASGALNTGELFF
TGTGCCAGCGGAGCTTTGAACACCGGGGAGCTGTTTTTT
>TRBJ1-2|TRBV11-3|TRBD1|once
CASSFTGTDGYTF
TGTGCCAGCAGCTTCACCGGGACAGATGGCTACACCTTC
>TRBJ2-7|TRBV16|.|.
CASSLQSYEQYF
TGTGCCAGCAGCCTTCAGTCCTACGAGCAGTACTTC
>TRBJ1-1|TRBV28|.|.
CASRRGGEDTEAFF
TGTGCCAGCAGACGTGGGGGGGAAGACACTGAAGCTTTCTTT
>TRBJ1-4|TRBV7-9|.|.
CASSLTGPNEKLFF
TGTGCCAGCAGCTTAACAGGGCCTAATGAAAAACTGTTTTTT
>TRBJ1-1|TRBV11-3|.|once
CASSLSWRGNTEAFF
TGTGCCAGCAGCTTGTCATGGAGGGGGAACACTGAAGCTTTCTTT
>TRBJ2-7|TRBV5-5|.|.
CASSPGILGKLYEQYF
TGTGCCAGCAGCCCGGGGATACTGGGAAAACTATACGAGCAGTACTTC
>TRBJ2-2|TRBV19|.|.
CATHIRGTKKTGELFF
TGTGCCACCCATATCCGCGGAACGAAAAAGACCGGGGAGCTGTTTTTT
>TRBJ1-1|TRBV7-4|.|.
CASRLAQRSTEAFF
TGTGCCAGCAGGCTGGCCCAAAGGAGCACTGAAGCTTTCTTT
>TRBJ1-4|TRBV12-1|.|.
CASSSTEPGQSDSWNEKLFF
TGTGCCAGCAGCAGCACGGAGCCGGGACAGTCCGATTCCTGGAATGAAAAACTGTTTTTT
>TRBJ1-2|TRBV28|TRBD1|.
CAIHQGARGYTF
TGTGCCATCCATCAGGGGGCTAGAGGCTACACCTTC
>TRBJ1-4|TRBV10-3|.|.
CAISSDNEKLFF
TGTGCCATCAGCTCAGATAATGAAAAACTGTTTTTT
>TRBJ1-1|TRBV4-1|.|.
CASSQMGGGFTEAFF
TGCGCCAGCAGCCAAATGGGCGGGGGATTCACTGAAGCTTTCTTT
>TRBJ2-3|TRBV7-9|.|.
CASSEKTGTSTDTQYF
TGTGCCAGCAGCGAAAAGACAGGGACTAGCACAGATACGCAGTATTTT
>TRBJ2-7|TRBV9|.|.
CASQGTSYEQYF
TGTGCCAGCCAGGGGACCTCCTACGAGCAGTACTTC
>TRBJ2-7|TRBV11-2|.|once
CASSFSTEYYKSSEQYF
TGTGCCAGCAGCTTTTCAACCGAATACTACAAATCGAGCGAGCAGTACTTC
>TRBJ2-7|TRBV6-5|.|.
CASSYGPGYEQYF
TGTGCCAGCAGTTACGGCCCTGGCTACGAGCAGTACTTC
>TRBJ2-7|TRBV29-1|TRBD1|.
CSVAGTGSEQYF
TGCAGCGTAGCCGGGACAGGAAGCGAGCAGTACTTC
>TRBJ1-1|TRBV10-2|.|.
CASTTGQLTNTEAFF
TGCGCCAGCACTACCGGACAGTTGACGAACACTGAAGCTTTCTTT
>TRBJ2-3|TRBV30|.|.
CAWTVLSDTQYF
TGTGCCTGGACGGTTCTGTCAGATACGCAGTATTTT
>TRBJ2-7|TRBV18|.|.
CASSPTRVSGEQYF
TGTGCCAGCTCACCCACAAGGGTATCGGGGGAGCAGTACTTC
>TRBJ2-7|TRBV4-2|TRBD1|.
CASSRRTGPPNEQYF
TGTGCCAGCAGCCGTCGGACAGGACCTCCTAACGAGCAGTACTTC
>TRBJ1-2|TRBV27|.|.
CASSGRHPKGVTNYGYTF
TGTGCCAGCAGTGGCCGTCACCCCAAGGGGGTTACTAACTATGGCTACACCTTC
>TRBJ1-2|TRBV19|TRBD1|once
CASSFRPDRKSYGYTF
TGTGCCAGTAGTTTTCGCCCGGACAGGAAGTCCTATGGCTACACCTTC
>TRBJ1-1|TRBV5-6|.|.
CASSPPRGTEAFF
TGTGCCAGCAGCCCTCCGCGCGGGACTGAAGCTTTCTTT
>TRBJ1-1|TRBV6-1|TRBD1|few
CASKTGGLVMAFF
TGTGCCAGCAAAACAGGGGGCTTGGTAATGGCTTTCTTT
>TRBJ1-1|TRBV27|TRBD1|.
CASSSVQTGGNTEAFF
TGTGCCAGCAGTTCGGTACAGACAGGGGGCAACACTGAAGCTTTCTTT
>TRBJ1-4|TRBV5-8|TRBD1|.
CASSLAGTGGEKLFF
TGTGCCAGCAGCTTGGCAGGGACAGGGGGCGAAAAACTGTTTTTT
>TRBJ2-1|TRBV15|TRBD2|.
CATAWGGGSYNEQFF
TGTGCCACAGCCTGGGGGGGAGGGTCCTACAATGAGCAGTTCTTC
>TRBJ2-1|TRBV10-3|.|.
CAISGQAESGIYNEQFF
TGTGCCATCAGTGGGCAGGCTGAGTCGGGGATTTACAATGAGCAGTTCTTC
>TRBJ2-7|TRBV10-3|.|.
CAINRGGSGQNYEQYF
TGTGCCATCAACCGAGGGGGTTCAGGACAAAACTACGAGCAGTACTTC
>TRBJ2-7|TRBV27|TRBD1|.
CASRSRDRGEQYF
TGTGCCAGCAGGTCCCGGGACAGGGGCGAGCAGTACTTC
>TRBJ2-7|TRBV9|.|.
CASSVAGSLSDEQYF
TGTGCCAGCAGCGTAGCGGGGTCGTTGTCGGACGAGCAGTACTTC
>TRBJ2-3|TRBV4-1|TRBD2|.
CASSQPPLASGGAYRTDTQYF
TGCGCCAGCAGCCAACCCCCCCTGGCTAGCGGGGGGGCCTATCGCACAGATACGCAGTATTTT
>TRBJ1-5|TRBV2|.|.
CASSGEVQPQHF
TGTGCCAGCAGCGGCGAGGTGCAGCCCCAGCATTTT
>TRBJ1-2|TRBV12-5|TRBD1|once
CASGLPNRDRDGYTF
TGTGCTAGTGGTTTGCCTAACCGGGACAGGGATGGCTACACCTTC
>TRBJ1-2|TRBV10-2|.|.
CASSDTNYGYTF
TGCGCCAGCAGTGATACTAACTATGGCTACACCTTC
>TRBJ1-6|TRBV11-3|TRBD1|.
CASSLRGGFRTGENSPLHF
TGTGCCAGCAGCTTAAGAGGGGGGTTCCGGACAGGGGAAAATTCACCCCTCCACTTT
>TRBJ1-5|TRBV7-3|.|.
CASSLTKGVNSNQPQHF
TGTGCCAGCAGCTTAACAAAGGGGGTCAATAGCAATCAGCCCCAGCATTTT
>TRBJ2-1|TRBV2|TRBD1|.
CASGGQGSSYNEQFF
TGTGCCAGCGGTGGACAGGGTAGCTCCTACAATGAGCAGTTCTTC
>TRBJ2-3|TRBV4-1|TRBD2|.
CASSQPPWGLADQTPTDTQYF
TGCGCCAGCAGCCAACCTCCTTGGGGTCTAGCGGACCAAACTCCCACAGATACGCAGTATTTT
>TRBJ2-5|TRBV18|.|.
CASSTTASRETQYF
TGTGCCAGCTCCACCACGGCCTCGCGGGAGACCCAGTACTTC